Below, 6 T cell receptor beta chains from the same sample are listed, as sequenced in a study of neoadjuvant anti-PD-1 for oral cavity cancer. The method was immunoSEQ multiplex PCR; TCRdb's version includes in-frame clones alone and lacks a portion of them. This sample has fewer than 90,000 clones, with less than 85% found just once. Material: PBMCs, obtained before nivolumab (anti-PD-1) treatment. Receptors originate from a person aged 35-80 years with oral cavity squamous cell carcinoma.

The V call is TRBV14, the J call TRBJ2-3, with TRBD1 matching 7 bases. The germline V gene has CDR1 SGHDN and CDR2 FVKESK. This CDR3 has 16 amino acids. V lost 5 bases to trimming and J lost 2 bases; unmatched junction nucleotides: 10. The CDR3 region is CASSKVGGSNTDTQYF. As DNA, the CDR3 is TGTGCCAGCAGCAAAGTAGGGGGCTCTAACACAGATACGCAGTATTTT.

The gene calls are TRBV27 and TRBJ2-7, with 7 bases identical to TRBD1. This CDR3 has 13 residues. V lost 0 bases, J lost 6 bases, and 2 bases stayed unmatched. CDR1 MNHEY and CDR2 SMNVEV come from the germline V gene (reference sequence). The CDR3 protein is CASSLSGGSEQYF. CDR3 coding DNA: TGTGCCAGCAGTTTATCAGGGGGCAGCGAGCAGTACTTC.

The chain employs TRBV11-3 and TRBJ2-3; possibly TRBD1 for D (6 bases). The germline V and J ends were trimmed by 1 base and 0 bases, with 14 bases remaining between them. The CDR3 has 17 amino acids. Germline CDR1 and CDR2: SGHNT and YENEEA. CDR3 in DNA: TGTGCCAGCAGCTTAGGTTTGGGGGCCGGCAGCACAGATACGCAGTATTTT. Translation: CASSLGLGAGSTDTQYF.

The chain recombines TRBV4-2 with TRBJ2-7, with 9 nucleotides matching TRBD2. With 0 bases clipped from V and 4 bases from J, the junction kept 10 bases outside the gene matches. Germline-derived CDR1 and CDR2 are LGHNA and YNFKEQ. The CDR3 is made up of 17 amino acids. The CDR3 DNA sequence: TGTGCCAGCAGCCAAGACTTAGGCGGGAGGGCTCCGTACGAGCAGTACTTC. It is translated as CASSQDLGGRAPYEQYF.

As regards this clone: The same CDR3 is also encoded by other DNA sequences in this sample. The chain joins TRBV28 to TRBJ2-7; D unclear. The CDR3 extends over 13 amino acids. CDR1 is MDHEN, CDR2 SYDVKM, per germline. Trimming stripped 2 bases from V and 2 bases from J, with 7 bases between. CDR3 bases: TGTGCCAGCAGTTTAGGCGGACCCTACGAGCAGTACTTC. It encodes CASSLGGPYEQYF. The complete variable domain, with remaining parts taken from reference TRBV28 and TRBJ2-7, reads DVKVTQSSRYLVKRTGEKVFLECVQDMDHENMFWYRQDPGLGLRLIYFSYDVKMKEKGDIPEGYSVSREKKERFSLILESASTNQTSMYLCASSLGGPYEQYFGPGTRLTVT.

This chain connects TRBV5-4 to TRBJ2-5, with a possible D match to TRBD2 (6 bases). The V end was cut by 4 bases, the J end by 5 bases, with 15 bases between. Per germline, CDR1 SGHNT and CDR2 YYREEE (reference sequence). CDR3 length equals 14 residues. The CDR3 DNA reads as TGTGCCAGCAGCCCGGAGGGCCCGAAGGAGACCCAGTACTTC. Residues: CASSPEGPKETQYF. The full variable domain, rest sourced from reference TRBV5-4 and TRBJ2-5, is ETGVTQSPTHLIKTRGQQVTLRCSSQSGHNTVSWYQQALGQGPQFIFQYYREEENGRGNFPPRFSGLQFPNYSSELNVNALELDDSALYLCASSPEGPKETQYFGPGTRLLVL.